This TCR beta chain was recovered during a study of T cells in Graves' hyperthyroidism and ophthalmopathy. Whole-study results and caveats: A model built on 13 V-J features separated ophthalmopathy from stable hyperthyroidism. Most thyroid clonotypes with frequency above 0.001 were detected in blood. Ophthalmopathy, which appeared later, was predicted by the model a median 6.5 months before onset.

The germline V gene encodes CDR1 SQVTM and CDR2 ANQGSEA. V lost 7 bases, J lost 6 bases, and 13 bases lay in between. CDR3 size: 11 residues. TCR beta CDR3 regions were amplified from RNA. First-round RT-PCR of the TCR CDR3 relied on the HTBI primer set. TCRdb reprocessed the multiplex PCR reads via MiXCR and lists one record per CDR3 protein. The sample lists fewer than 400,000 distinct CDR3 sequences, around 17% occurring once. If no ophthalmopathy progression occurred within 18 months, Graves' hyperthyroidism was stable. This clonotype was counted only a few times. Its antigen is as yet unknown. The chain uses TRBV29-1 and TRBJ2-7; D not certain. The sequence was obtained from a man aged 25-45 years with Graves' hyperthyroidism. What was sequenced was blood. CDR3 protein: CSALYGLEQYF. CDR3 nucleotides: TGCAGCGCACTGTATGGCCTCGAGCAGTACTTC.